Shown below are 22 T cell receptor beta chains from a single sample sequenced in a study of blood T cell repertoires in COVID-19. Produced via immunoSEQ multiplex PCR; TCRdb's table is partial and in-frame only. Of more than 130,000 clones in the sample, 87% were seen once. What was sequenced was peripheral blood. These receptors were taken from a woman aged 40 to 50 with acute or convalescent COVID-19.

The chain couples TRBV6-2 or TRBV6-3 to TRBJ1-5; a weak D match, TRBD1 (6 bases). Per germline, CDR1 MNHEY and CDR2 SVGEGT. V lost 5 bases and J 6 bases, leaving 11 bases between the germline ends. This CDR3 comprises 13 residues. The CDR3 reads CASSTGSGQPQHF. CDR3 DNA: TGTGCCAGCAGTACAGGGTCGGGTCAGCCCCAGCATTTT.

This chain uses TRBV6-6 with TRBJ1-1; D gene ambiguous. Germline V gives CDR1 MNHNY, CDR2 SVGAGI (reference sequence). The CDR3 sequence is 11 residues long. Trimming pared 3 bases from V and 5 bases from J, leaving 4 bases between. In DNA form, the CDR3 reads TGTGCCAGCAGTTATTATACTGAAGCTTTCTTT. Its protein product is CASSYYTEAFF.

V is TRBV27 and J is TRBJ2-1; unclear D gene. The CDR3 consists of 11 residues. Per germline, CDR1 MNHEY and CDR2 SMNVEV (reference sequence). V was trimmed by 7 bases and J by 7 bases, leaving 8 bases between them. CDR3 amino acids: CASTLLNEQFF. CDR3 coding DNA: TGTGCCAGCACTCTGTTGAATGAGCAGTTCTTC.

The CDR3 sequence: CATRDSSTDTQYF. In DNA, the CDR3 is TGTGCGACGAGGGATTCTAGCACAGATACGCAGTATTTT. The chain has TRBV24-1 and TRBJ2-3; D is perhaps TRBD2 (5 bases). This CDR3 comprises 13 residues. Germline V gene sequence: CDR1 KGHDR, CDR2 SFDVKD.

This CDR3 is CASSSYTGFSGNTIYF. CDR3 sequence (DNA): TGTGCCAGCTCGTCTTACACAGGGTTCTCTGGAAACACCATATATTTT. The J gene is TRBJ1-3, the V gene TRBV18, with D perhaps TRBD1 (6 bases). Germline V gives CDR1 KGHSH, CDR2 LQKENI. The CDR3 contains 16 residues. Trimming stripped 6 bases from V and 0 bases from J, with 15 bases between. Full variable domain (outside the CDR3, taken from reference TRBV18 and TRBJ1-3): NAGVMQNPRHLVRRRGQEARLRCSPMKGHSHVYWYRQLPEEGLKFMVYLQKENIIDESGMPKERFSAEFPKEGPSILRIQQVVRGDSAAYFCASSSYTGFSGNTIYFGEGSWLTVV.

The chain couples TRBV4-3 to TRBJ2-3; D unresolved. The CDR3 is 15 amino acids. V lost 2 bases to trimming and J lost 6 bases, with 15 bases between them. CDR1 and CDR2 from the germline V gene are LGHNA and YSLEER. The CDR3 is CASSQKVLGTDTQYF. CDR3 in DNA: TGCGCCAGCAGCCAAAAGGTTCTAGGTACGGATACGCAGTATTTT.

The rearrangement links TRBV27 to TRBJ2-7, with 7 bases matching TRBD1. CDR3 length: 16 amino acids. V shed 3 bases, J shed 2 bases, and the junction held 10 bases outside the gene matches. The germline V gene encodes CDR1 MNHEY and CDR2 SMNVEV (reference sequence). The chain's CDR3 is CASSLTGTAIAYEQYF. Here the CDR3 DNA reads TGTGCCAGCAGTTTGACAGGGACAGCAATCGCCTACGAGCAGTACTTC.

The rearrangement links TRBV5-1 to TRBJ1-1, with TRBD1 identical over 8 bases. Looked up from germline, CDR1 is SGHRS and CDR2 is YFSETQ. The CDR3 totals 21 residues. The V segment lost 1 base and the J segment 8 bases; nucleotides outside the gene matches: 28. CDR3 nucleotides: TGCGCCAGCAGCTTGCTGTTCCGATGGGGACACCACCCCAGGGGGCCTGAGGAAGCTTTCTTT. Translating it yields CASSLLFRWGHHPRGPEEAFF.

The gene calls are TRBV7-2 and TRBJ2-7; TRBD1 aligns across 9 bases. In germline, CDR1 is SGHTA, CDR2 FQGNSA. The CDR3 contains 14 residues. The V gene end was trimmed by 2 bases and the J gene end by 5 bases; junction bases not matched to a gene: 4. This CDR3 reads CASSLMGQGHEQYF. CDR3 DNA: TGTGCCAGCAGCTTAATGGGACAGGGCCACGAGCAGTACTTC.

The rearrangement uses TRBV3-1 (or the pseudogene TRBV3-2) and TRBJ2-1, with TRBD2 matching 8 bases. The germline gives CDR1 LGHDT, CDR2 YNNKEL (reference sequence). This CDR3 comprises 14 residues. Losses at the gene ends were 3 bases for V and 5 bases for J; bases not matched to a gene: 3. The CDR3 sequence: CASSQAGGHNEQFF. The CDR3 nucleotides read TGTGCCAGCAGCCAGGCGGGAGGACACAATGAGCAGTTCTTC.

This clone is a singleton in its sample. The chain couples TRBV3-1 (or the pseudogene TRBV3-2) to TRBJ1-1; possible D gene TRBD1, 5 bases. Germline lookup yields CDR1 LGHDT and CDR2 YNNKEL (reference sequence). The V gene lost 4 bases and the J gene lost 4 bases, with 19 bases spanning the gap. The CDR3 is made up of 16 amino acids. CDR3: CASSRGTPWVGTEAFF. Written as DNA, the CDR3 is TGTGCCAGCAGCCGGGGGACTCCCTGGGTAGGCACTGAAGCTTTCTTT.

This clone has more than one count but fewer than ten. The chain employs TRBV27 and TRBJ1-6, with no clear D. The CDR3 runs 15 residues. Trimming left V 6 bases short and J 9 bases short, with 18 bases between. CDR1 is MNHEY, CDR2 SMNVEV, per germline (reference sequence). The DNA for the CDR3 is TGTGCCAGCAGGCCGGACGGGCCGGGAATTTCACCCCTCCACTTT. Translation gives CASRPDGPGISPLHF.

The rearrangement joins TRBV7-2 to TRBJ1-5, with 9 bases matching TRBD1. Germline loops: CDR1 SGHTA, CDR2 FQGNSA. CDR3 length: 15 residues. J was trimmed by 1 base and V by 4 bases; bases with no gene match: 2. The CDR3 nucleotides are TGTGCCAGCAGCTGGGACAGGGCCAGCAATCAGCCCCAGCATTTT. This gives the protein CASSWDRASNQPQHF.

CDR3 in amino acids: CASSLGWTSGATDTQYF. The CDR3 DNA sequence: TGTGCCAGCAGCCTAGGATGGACTAGCGGGGCGACAGATACGCAGTATTTT. The gene calls are TRBV7-9 and TRBJ2-3; 12 bases line up with TRBD2. J lost 3 bases, V lost 5 bases, and 9 bases had no gene match. There are 17 residues in the CDR3. Looked up from germline, CDR1 is SEHNR and CDR2 is FQNEAQ (reference sequence).

The rearrangement joins TRBV5-1 to TRBJ2-3; possibly TRBD2 for D (6 bases). CDR1 and CDR2 (germline): SGHRS, YFSETQ. The CDR3 is 12 residues long. V gave up 2 bases and J gave up 6 bases, with 7 bases separating them. The DNA of the CDR3 is TGCGCCAGCAGCTTTGGAGGGGATACGCAGTATTTT. Protein product: CASSFGGDTQYF.

J is TRBJ2-7 and V is TRBV2; D might be TRBD1 (5 bases). Trimming took 7 bases from V and 2 from J, leaving 15 bases between them. The germline V gene encodes CDR1 SNHLY and CDR2 FYNNEI. The CDR3 sequence is 14 residues long. The CDR3 bases are TGTGCCAGCAAGCCGGCGGCAGGGACCTACGAGCAGTACTTC. It codes for CASKPAAGTYEQYF. The full variable domain, in which reference TRBV2 and TRBJ2-7 provide the parts outside the CDR3, is EPEVTQTPSHQVTQMGQEVILRCVPISNHLYFYWYRQILGQKVEFLVSFYNNEISEKSEIFDDQFSVERPDGSNFTLKIRSTKLEDSAMYFCASKPAAGTYEQYFGPGTRLTVT.

This clone was seen only once. The chain employs TRBV7-2 and TRBJ2-7; 7 bases align to TRBD1. Unmatched junction bases numbered 3, after V lost 2 bases and J lost 5 bases. The V gene's germline CDR1 is SGHTA and CDR2 FQGNSA. The length of the CDR3 is 13 residues. CDR3 loop: CASSLPGTDEQYF. The CDR3 DNA is TGTGCCAGCAGCTTACCCGGGACAGACGAGCAGTACTTC.

V usage is TRBV9 and J usage is TRBJ2-1; 12 bases fit TRBD1. CDR1 is SGDLS, CDR2 YYNGEE, per germline. The CDR3 runs to 15 residues. With 4 bases clipped from V and 8 bases from J, the junction kept 7 bases outside the gene matches. Here the CDR3 DNA reads TGTGCCAGCAGCCCCGGGACAGGGGGCCTCTATGAGCAGTTCTTC. Translation: CASSPGTGGLYEQFF. Using reference TRBV9 and TRBJ2-1 for the parts outside the CDR3, the full variable domain is DSGVTQTPKHLITATGQRVTLRCSPRSGDLSVYWYQQSLDQGLQFLIQYYNGEERAKGNILERFSAQQFPDLHSELNLSSLELGDSALYFCASSPGTGGLYEQFFGPGTRLTVL.

This clone was counted once. The V gene is TRBV6-2 or TRBV6-3, the J gene TRBJ1-5, with TRBD1 matching 7 bases. V gave up 5 bases and J gave up 5 bases; unmatched junction bases: 12. The CDR3 is 16 residues long. Looked up from germline, CDR1 is MNHEY and CDR2 is SVGEGT. CDR3 in amino acids: CASSPIRTGGYQPQHF. CDR3 bases: TGTGCCAGCAGTCCCATCAGGACAGGAGGGTATCAGCCCCAGCATTTT.

V and J are TRBV5-1 and TRBJ2-5, with TRBD1 matching over 12 bases. With 4 bases clipped from V and 4 bases from J, the junction kept 5 bases outside the gene matches. Germline CDR1 is SGHRS and CDR2 is YFSETQ. The CDR3 runs to 15 residues. The CDR3 loop is CASSGTGGLRETQYF. The CDR3 bases are TGCGCCAGCAGCGGGACAGGGGGCTTAAGAGAGACCCAGTACTTC.

The V and J genes are TRBV10-3 and TRBJ2-3, with 8 bases aligning to TRBD2. CDR3 length: 14 residues. With 3 bases clipped from V and 1 base from J, the junction kept 0 bases outside the gene matches. Germline-derived CDR1 and CDR2 are ENHRY and SYGVKD. The CDR3 nucleotides read TGTGCCATCAGTGATAGCGGGGGCACAGATACGCAGTATTTT. This translates into CAISDSGGTDTQYF.

The V and J genes are TRBV28 and TRBJ1-2; 8 bases are a match to TRBD1. The CDR3 contains 13 residues. J was trimmed by 8 bases and V by 5 bases; bases with no gene match: 7. Germline lookup yields CDR1 MDHEN and CDR2 SYDVKM. The CDR3 protein is CASSPTGAGGYTF. CDR3 bases: TGTGCCAGCAGTCCGACAGGGGCTGGCGGCTACACCTTC.